The sequence of this TCR beta chain was determined in a study of T cell responses to AZD1222 COVID-19 vaccine. With respect to this clone: Antigen unknown.

From germline, CDR1 is MNHNY and CDR2 SVGAGI (reference sequence). Trimming stripped 5 bases from V and 0 bases from J, with 11 bases between. This CDR3 has 15 residues. Libraries were prepared by immunoSEQ multiplex PCR; TCRdb keeps only in-frame clonotypes and omits some of them. The sample lists about 56,000 clones; approximately 80% were seen once. Study conclusions and caveats: It was only after the peak T cell response that any repertoires were sampled. The sample set comprised mostly white British donors with more females, and clonal diversity was possibly underestimated.

The gene calls are TRBV6-6 and TRBJ1-5; no clear D. The TCR was taken from an adult who received the AZD1222 COVID-19 vaccine. The input for sequencing was peripheral blood, taken 28 days after the second AZD1222 dose. The chain's CDR3 is CASSPPGNSNQPQHF. The CDR3 coding sequence is TGTGCCAGCAGTCCCCCCGGTAATAGCAATCAGCCCCAGCATTTT.